This entry describes one T cell receptor (beta chain). Its recognized antigen is unknown. The sample holds no much larger clone one base away, and base qualities are not on file. This sample is part of a study of control samples from healthy donors and cancer patients (dated by TCRdb to 2018 to 2021). Library construction relied on the immunoSEQ multiplex PCR assay. TCRdb provides this immuneACCESS table in a form limited to in-frame rearrangements. Some clones are lacking; in checked studies, under half of them reflect an unresolved V gene, and why the rest are absent is not known. Across this sample there are about 140,000 clones, with around 90% seen only once. The ten largest make up 5.5% to 9% of the sample. As encoded in the germline V gene (reference sequence), CDR1 is DFQATT while CDR2 is SNEGSKA. The CDR3, cysteine through phenylalanine, is 11 amino acids long. Here the CDR3 DNA is all that survives: 33 bases in frame from base 1. V sheds 5 bases and J sheds 8 bases, leaving 9 bases between their ends.

The sequencing input was blood. The TCR originated in a young man in good health. The chain couples TRBV20-1 to TRBJ1-4; the D region possibly corresponds to TRBD1 (6 bases align). The DNA sequence is as follows: TGCAGTGCTCAGGACAGCGAAAAACTGTTTTTT. The translation is CSAQDSEKLFF.